The entry below gives a single T cell receptor (beta chain) sequence along with its context. What it recognizes is unknown. This CDR3 spans 15 amino acids. CDR1 and CDR2 from the germline V gene are MNHEY and SVGAGI. Trimming cost V 2 bases and J 4 bases; bases outside gene matches: 4. The entry originates in a study of shared clonotypes between healthy human individuals. Turning to the study itself: Ranging from 18 to 49 in age, donors were a couple of women and a few men.

Study-wide results and caveats: The sole specimen, blood, was sampled, and tissue repertoires likely differ.

The naive CD8 population came from CD45RO-negative cells selected for CCR7, without terminally differentiated effector memory CD45RA+ cells. For each subset, genomic DNA was distributed in equal portions over several immunoSEQ plates. TCRdb keeps only in-frame clones here, not all; method: immunoSEQ multiplex PCR. Seen here are about 2 million clones, approximately 94% observed once, and the top ten hold approximately 1.2%. Sequences were obtained from naive CD8+ T cells sorted from blood. The V gene is TRBV6-5, the J gene TRBJ2-3; TRBD1 matches 9 bases. The receptor was derived from a man between 18 and 29 years old in good health. CDR3 in DNA: TGTGCCAGCAGTTACGCGACAGGGGGTTCAGATACGCAGTATTTT. This sequence encodes CASSYATGGSDTQYF.